This T cell receptor (beta chain) was identified during a study of T-cell memory formation after mild COVID-19. Study overall: TCR clusters were mostly donor specific.

TCRdb re-derived calls from the 5' RACE reads in MiXCR, one entry per CDR3 protein. Of roughly 560,000 distinct CDR3 sequences in the sample, about a fifth were seen once. CDR1 and CDR2 from the germline V gene are MNHEY and SMNVEV (reference sequence). The V end lost 10 bases, the J end lost 1 base, and 10 bases lay between the germline ends. The CDR3 covers 12 residues. Study-level findings and limits: Clones shrinking between day 15 and 85 showed a balanced CD4/CD8 split, and those that grew later tilted toward CD4+. The appearance of some responding clones in pre-infection memory suggested that cross-reactive memory joined. CD8+ contracting clones occupied EMRA, while CD4+ ones occupied mainly CM and EM.

This clonotype has more than one count but fewer than ten. Its target is not known. The V call is TRBV27, the J call TRBJ1-1, with unresolved D. Sequenced: PBMCs or a T cell subset sorted from them (not recorded which). The origin of this receptor is an adult woman who had mild COVID-19 (a few samples of this study predate the infection). Cell type and time point are not known. CDR3 protein: CATRQRNTEAFF. The DNA for the CDR3 is TGTGCCACCCGCCAACGGAACACTGAAGCTTTCTTT.